The 17 T cell receptor beta chains below all came from one sample that was sequenced in a study of blood T cell repertoires in COVID-19. Clones were read by immunoSEQ multiplex PCR, and TCRdb kept only the in-frame ones, dropping some. The table has around 370,000 clones, almost 90% seen once. Specimen: peripheral blood. The receptors originated from a man in his late teens or twenties with active or convalescent COVID-19.

The chain has TRBV7-2 and TRBJ2-7; 7 bases align to TRBD2. The ends lost 1 base at V and 4 bases at J; junction bases unmatched: 10. The CDR3 sequence is 16 residues long. CDR1 and CDR2 (germline): SGHTA, FQGNSA. The CDR3 region is CASSLGPGLGEYEQYF. CDR3 nucleotides: TGTGCCAGCAGCTTAGGGCCAGGACTAGGGGAGTACGAGCAGTACTTC.

CDR3 loop: CASSLKAGKNYGYTF. In nucleotides, the CDR3 is TGTGCCAGCAGCTTAAAAGCGGGGAAGAACTATGGCTACACCTTC. The chain uses TRBV7-3 and TRBJ1-2; D gene ambiguous. Germline V gene sequence: CDR1 SGHTA, CDR2 FQGTGA. Trimming shortened V by 1 base and J by 2 bases, and 11 bases separated the two germline ends. This CDR3 is built from 15 residues.

A single count supports this clone. The chain links TRBV7-2 to TRBJ2-7; D is perhaps TRBD2 (5 bases). The CDR3 runs to 15 residues. V was shortened by 5 bases and J by 2 bases, with 16 bases between the two germline ends. The germline V gene encodes CDR1 SGHTA and CDR2 FQGNSA. The CDR3 DNA follows: TGTGCCAGCAGCCGGAGGTACTATCAGACCTACGAGCAGTACTTC. Translation gives CASSRRYYQTYEQYF.

This chain uses TRBV6-5 with TRBJ1-2; D perhaps matches TRBD1 (6 bases). The CDR3 length is 14 residues. Germline V CDR1 and CDR2: MNHEY, SVGAGI. V was cut by 6 bases and J by 5 bases, with 16 bases left in between. The CDR3: CASRTGPGGYGYTF. As DNA, the CDR3 is TGTGCCAGCAGGACAGGCCCTGGCGGGTATGGCTACACCTTC.

The genes are TRBV11-3 and TRBJ2-1, with TRBD2 identical over 7 bases. The CDR3 sequence is 15 residues long. J was trimmed by 4 bases and V by 7 bases; bases with no gene match: 10. Germline CDR1 and CDR2: SGHNT and YENEEA. CDR3 nucleotide sequence: TGTGCCAGCATCAACGGGACTACCCAGTACAATGAGCAGTTCTTC. Its translation is CASINGTTQYNEQFF.

This chain joins TRBV19 and TRBJ2-5, with TRBD2 identical over 13 bases. Germline V gene sequence: CDR1 LNHDA, CDR2 SQIVND (reference sequence). Unmatched junction bases numbered 0, after V lost 4 bases and J lost 1 base. This CDR3 region has 15 residues. This chain's CDR3 is CASSRTSGGQETQYF. The CDR3 DNA follows: TGTGCCAGTAGTAGGACTAGCGGGGGCCAAGAGACCCAGTACTTC.

The chain carries TRBV4-1 and TRBJ1-2; possible D gene TRBD1, 5 bases. The CDR3 contains 14 residues. V was shortened by 0 bases and J by 6 bases, with 11 bases between the two germline ends. Germline V gene lookup returns CDR1 MGHRA and CDR2 YSYEKL. CDR3 nucleotides: TGCGCCAGCAGCCAAGAGGGGCCAAAAAATGGCTACACCTTC. This sequence encodes CASSQEGPKNGYTF.

The CDR3 is CASSFGGDSPLHF. CDR3 DNA sequence: TGTGCCAGCAGTTTCGGGGGGGATTCACCCCTCCACTTT. The J gene is TRBJ1-6, the V gene TRBV27; D is perhaps TRBD1 (5 bases). With 3 bases removed from V and 8 bases from J, the gap between germline ends came to 8 bases. Germline loops: CDR1 MNHEY, CDR2 SMNVEV (reference sequence). The CDR3 is made up of 13 amino acids.

The rearrangement links TRBV27 to TRBJ1-2, with D maybe TRBD1 (6 bases). CDR1 and CDR2 (germline): MNHEY, SMNVEV (reference sequence). V was clipped by 4 bases and J by 8 bases, with 17 bases between them. This CDR3 region has 14 residues. The CDR3 coding sequence is TGTGCCAGCAGTTGGGGGGGGCCCTTTTCGGGCTACACCTTC. This gives the protein CASSWGGPFSGYTF.

V usage is TRBV7-3 and J usage is TRBJ2-6; D gene ambiguous. V dropped 2 bases and J dropped 2 bases, with 7 bases sitting between them. In germline, CDR1 is SGHTA, CDR2 FQGTGA. This CDR3 contains 15 residues. CDR3: CASSLRVPGANVLTF. For the CDR3, the DNA is TGTGCCAGCAGCTTACGGGTGCCTGGGGCCAACGTCCTGACTTTC.

The rearrangement links TRBV6-7 to TRBJ2-2, with a possible D match to TRBD1 (6 bases). TRBV6-7 has ORF status, its function being uncertain. CDR3 length: 16 amino acids. With 5 bases removed from V and 0 bases from J, the gap between germline ends came to 13 bases. The DNA of the CDR3 is TGTGCCAGCAGTCGGCCGGGACACCCGAACACCGGGGAGCTGTTTTTT. As protein: CASSRPGHPNTGELFF.

This clone was recorded only once. The chain joins TRBV11-2 to TRBJ2-2, with 10 bases identical to TRBD1. This CDR3 contains 16 residues. Trimming at V came to 5 bases and at J to 5 bases, leaving 8 bases not matched to a gene. CDR1 SGHAT and CDR2 FQNNGV come from the germline V gene. The CDR3 DNA is TGTGCCAGCAGCCCTGGAGACAGGGGGCGTACCGGGGAGCTGTTTTTT. Translated, it gives CASSPGDRGRTGELFF.

The V gene is TRBV28, the J gene TRBJ2-7; TRBD2 agrees at 12 bases. CDR1 MDHEN and CDR2 SYDVKM come from the germline V gene. V lost 6 bases to trimming and J lost 7 bases; unmatched junction nucleotides: 4. The CDR3 has 13 amino acids. As DNA, the CDR3 is TGTGCCAGCAGCCTAGCGGGAGGGCCGGAGCAGTACTTC. It specifies CASSLAGGPEQYF.

The J gene is TRBJ1-1, the V gene TRBV6-5, with a weak D call TRBD1 (6 bases). V lost 8 bases to trimming and J lost 1 base, with 8 bases between them. The CDR3 totals 12 residues. Germline-derived CDR1 and CDR2 are MNHEY and SVGAGI. CDR3: CASLDRNTEAFF. CDR3 in DNA: TGTGCCAGCTTGGACAGGAACACTGAAGCTTTCTTT.

The J gene is TRBJ2-1, the V gene TRBV11-3; 7 bases line up with TRBD2. Germline loops: CDR1 SGHNT, CDR2 YENEEA. V trimming: 1 base; J trimming: 5 bases; junction bases outside the gene matches: 11. The CDR3 extends over 17 amino acids. Written as DNA, the CDR3 is TGTGCCAGCAGCTTAGTCTCCCTGAGTGGGGGGGACAATGAGCAGTTCTTC. Translating it yields CASSLVSLSGGDNEQFF.

CDR3 protein: CASGRDAVTRLFF. As DNA, the CDR3 is TGTGCCAGCGGGCGGGACGCGGTTACAAGGCTGTTTTTT. This chain uses TRBV27 with TRBJ1-4, with D tentatively TRBD1 (5 bases). The CDR3 totals 13 residues. Germline CDR1 reads MNHEY; CDR2 reads SMNVEV (reference sequence). V was shortened by 8 bases and J by 14 bases, with 21 bases between the two germline ends.

As to this clone: The same CDR3 can be traced to other DNA sequences in this sample. V is TRBV28 and J is TRBJ1-1; no definite D call. The ends were cut back, 2 bases at V and 2 bases at J, with 3 bases in the middle. This CDR3 has 12 amino acids. Per germline, CDR1 MDHEN and CDR2 SYDVKM. The CDR3 spells CASSLLNTEAFF. The CDR3 nucleotides read TGTGCCAGCAGTTTACTAAACACTGAAGCTTTCTTT.